This TCR beta chain derives from a study of cytomegalovirus exposure and HLA in healthy donors. This CDR3 has 14 amino acids. With V trimmed by 5 bases and J by 10 bases, 7 bases remained unmatched. Germline CDR1 reads LNHDA; CDR2 reads SQIVND (reference sequence). Primers included in the PCR were 60 Vbeta and 13 Jbeta primers. Profiled with immunoSEQ multiplex PCR; TCRdb holds only in-frame clones, not every one. The top ten hold around 0.97% of the sample, which has 150,000 to 200,000 clones, around 79% seen once. This receptor was identified in a woman between 50 and 59 years old in good health and CMV-seropositive. This chain uses TRBV19 with TRBJ1-4; 10 nucleotides align to TRBD1. Sequenced sample: PBMCs. CDR3 loop: CASSVPDRGGKLFF. Written as DNA, the CDR3 is TGTGCCAGTAGTGTACCGGACAGGGGGGGAAAACTGTTTTTT. The full variable domain, its missing parts supplied by reference TRBV19 and TRBJ1-4, is DGGITQSPKYLFRKEGQNVTLSCEQNLNHDAMYWYRQDPGQGLRLIYYSQIVNDFQKGDIAEGYSVSREKKESFPLTVTSAQKNPTAFYLCASSVPDRGGKLFFGSGTQLSVL.